The 23 T cell receptor beta chains listed next were all sequenced from one sample in a study of shared clonotypes between healthy human individuals. Clones were read by immunoSEQ multiplex PCR, and TCRdb kept only the in-frame ones, dropping some. Of 2.3 million or so clones in the sample, over 85% were seen once. The sample comprised naive CD4+ T cells from PBMCs. Stated subset: CD45RA+ positively selected. The origin of the receptors is a man aged 18 to 35 in good health. Some clones in this sample may be carry-over from other donors' samples.

V and J are TRBV6-6 and TRBJ2-7; the D gene is possibly TRBD2 (5 bases). Germline V CDR1 and CDR2: MNHNY, SVGAGI (reference sequence). The CDR3 is 14 residues long. V was pared by 6 bases and J by 0 bases, with 12 bases between. The CDR3 spells CASSPLRDSYEQYF. DNA for the CDR3: TGTGCCAGCAGCCCCTTACGGGACTCCTACGAGCAGTACTTC.

The chain links TRBV18 to TRBJ1-4; TRBD1 matches 7 bases. The CDR3 runs 16 residues. Germline V lookup: CDR1 KGHSH, CDR2 LQKENI. Losses at the gene ends were 0 bases for V and 10 bases for J; bases not matched to a gene: 11. The CDR3 reads CASSPPHRGLGGKLFF. In DNA, the CDR3 is TGTGCCAGCTCACCACCCCACAGGGGCCTTGGCGGAAAACTGTTTTTT.

J is TRBJ1-2 and V is TRBV29-1; 9 bases match TRBD1. Trimming at V came to 3 bases and at J to 7 bases, leaving 9 bases not matched to a gene. The CDR3 runs 14 residues. Germline V lookup: CDR1 SQVTM, CDR2 ANQGSEA. The CDR3 reads CSVERGQGWSGYTF. CDR3 DNA sequence: TGCAGCGTTGAGAGGGGACAGGGTTGGAGTGGCTACACCTTC.

In the case of this clone: This specimen includes other DNA sequences encoding the same CDR3. The V call is TRBV7-2, the J call TRBJ2-7; 10 bases align to TRBD2. Unmatched junction bases numbered 4, after V lost 1 base and J lost 4 bases. Germline V gene sequence: CDR1 SGHTA, CDR2 FQGNSA. The length of the CDR3 is 15 residues. This chain's CDR3 is CASSLVASGSYEQYF. Written as DNA, the CDR3 is TGTGCCAGCAGCTTAGTGGCTAGCGGGAGTTACGAGCAGTACTTC.

Note on this clone: In the same sample, other DNA sequences code for this CDR3. The chain combines TRBV30 with TRBJ2-5; D unresolved. The germline V gene encodes CDR1 GTSNPN and CDR2 SVGIG (reference sequence). Trimming left V 3 bases short and J 5 bases short, with 10 bases between. This CDR3 region has 12 residues. The DNA for the CDR3 is TGTGCCTGGAGCCCGGGTGTGGAGACCCAGTACTTC. Protein: CAWSPGVETQYF.

The chain couples TRBV7-6 to TRBJ2-1; D unclear. The germline CDR1 and CDR2 sequences are SGHVS and FNYEAQ. This CDR3 region has 17 residues. V was trimmed by 4 bases and J by 5 bases, leaving 21 bases between them. The CDR3 sequence is CASSSWERPQGNNEQFF. The CDR3 DNA sequence: TGTGCCAGCAGCTCGTGGGAAAGGCCCCAAGGCAACAATGAGCAGTTCTTC.

A note on this clone: In the same sample, other DNA sequences code for this CDR3. The chain uses TRBV27 and TRBJ1-5; possible D gene TRBD1, 6 bases. CDR1 is MNHEY, CDR2 SMNVEV, per germline (reference sequence). The V end was cut by 3 bases, the J end by 7 bases, with 10 bases between. The CDR3 totals 13 residues. CDR3: CASSFNRDQPQHF. DNA for the CDR3: TGTGCCAGCAGTTTCAACAGGGACCAGCCCCAGCATTTT.

This chain joins TRBV30 and TRBJ2-6, with 7 bases lining up with TRBD1. Trimming at V came to 3 bases and at J to 1 base, leaving 3 bases not matched to a gene. Germline V gene data show CDR1 as GTSNPN and CDR2 as SVGIG (reference sequence). The CDR3 covers 15 residues. The CDR3 here is CAWRYRGSGANVLTF. CDR3 in DNA: TGTGCCTGGAGATACAGGGGATCTGGGGCCAACGTCCTGACTTTC.

The chain carries TRBV15 and TRBJ1-2; D is perhaps TRBD1 (6 bases). Trimming took 0 bases from V and 7 from J, leaving 12 bases between them. There are 14 residues in the CDR3. Germline loops: CDR1 LNHNV, CDR2 YYDKDF (reference sequence). The CDR3: CATSRDVGGGGYTF. As DNA, the CDR3 is TGTGCCACCAGCAGAGATGTTGGGGGCGGTGGCTACACCTTC. Variable domain in full (rest from reference TRBV15 and TRBJ1-2): DAMVIQNPRYQVTQFGKPVTLSCSQTLNHNVMYWYQQKSSQAPKLLFHYYDKDFNNEADTPDNFQSRRPNTSFCFLDIRSPGLGDTAMYLCATSRDVGGGGYTFGSGTRLTVV.

V is TRBV12-5 and J is TRBJ2-7; D gene unclear. Per germline, CDR1 LGHNT and CDR2 FRNRAP. V gave up 7 bases and J gave up 0 bases, with 10 bases separating them. This CDR3 region has 13 residues. DNA for the CDR3: TGTGCTAGTGCCGCAGGCCGCTCCTACGAGCAGTACTTC. Amino acid sequence: CASAAGRSYEQYF.

As concerns this clone: In the same sample, other DNA sequences code for this CDR3. This rearrangement joins TRBV28 to TRBJ2-3, with no clear D. V shed 5 bases and J shed 3 bases, with 3 bases lying between them. The CDR3 totals 11 residues. Per the germline V gene, CDR1 is MDHEN and CDR2 is SYDVKM. This CDR3 is CASSRTDTQYF. As DNA, the CDR3 is TGTGCCAGCAGTCGAACAGATACGCAGTATTTT.

The chain has TRBV7-2 and TRBJ2-1, with TRBD2 matching 11 bases. There are 15 residues in the CDR3. V lost 1 base to trimming and J lost 10 bases; unmatched junction nucleotides: 6. Germline CDR1 reads SGHTA; CDR2 reads FQGNSA. This chain's CDR3 is CASSLVGLAGGEQFF. CDR3 bases: TGTGCCAGCAGCTTAGTTGGACTAGCGGGTGGGGAGCAGTTCTTC.

The V call is TRBV5-5, the J call TRBJ1-1; no definite D call. Germline values: CDR1 SGHKS, CDR2 YYEKEE (reference sequence). This CDR3 has 13 amino acids. With 4 bases removed from V and 4 bases from J, the gap between germline ends came to 11 bases. This CDR3 reads CASSPPSGTEAFF. DNA of the CDR3: TGTGCCAGCAGCCCACCCTCGGGCACTGAAGCTTTCTTT.

V is TRBV5-4 and J is TRBJ1-4; no reliable D call. The length of the CDR3 is 15 residues. The germline V gene has CDR1 SGHNT and CDR2 YYREEE (reference sequence). Trimming stripped 3 bases from V and 7 bases from J, with 16 bases between. The CDR3 spells CASSSETDRAEKLFF. The CDR3 coding sequence is TGTGCCAGCAGCTCGGAGACGGACCGGGCTGAAAAACTGTTTTTT.

The rearrangement uses TRBV6-5 and TRBJ2-5, with D maybe TRBD1 (6 bases). This CDR3 has 15 amino acids. Germline loops: CDR1 MNHEY, CDR2 SVGAGI. V gave up 0 bases and J gave up 5 bases, with 13 bases separating them. The CDR3 reads CASSYSLGAVETQYF. The DNA of the CDR3 is TGTGCCAGCAGTTACTCTCTGGGGGCAGTTGAGACCCAGTACTTC.

The chain's CDR3 is CASRWVAGCSTGNQPQHF. The CDR3, as DNA: TGTGCCAGCCGCTGGGTGGCAGGGTGTAGTACCGGCAATCAGCCCCAGCATTTT. The chain has TRBV6-8 and TRBJ1-5; a possible D gene is TRBD1 (5 bases). The V gene lost 8 bases and the J gene lost 2 bases, with 25 bases spanning the gap. The CDR3 has 18 residues. Germline CDR1 reads MNHGY; CDR2 reads SAAAGT.

J is TRBJ2-3 and V is TRBV6-5, with D perhaps given as TRBD1 or TRBD2 (5 bases each). CDR3 length: 14 residues. Germline assignment: CDR1 MNHEY and CDR2 SVGAGI. The V gene lost 2 bases and the J gene lost 0 bases, with 6 bases spanning the gap. The CDR3 sequence is CASSYRDSTDTQYF. CDR3 sequence (DNA): TGTGCCAGCAGTTACCGGGACAGCACAGATACGCAGTATTTT.

This clone occurred once. J is TRBJ2-7 and V is TRBV7-9; 7 nucleotides agree with TRBD1. Germline V gene sequence: CDR1 SEHNR, CDR2 FQNEAQ (reference sequence). V lost 4 bases, J lost 1 base, and 4 bases stayed unmatched. The CDR3 spans 14 residues. This CDR3 reads CASSSNRGSYEQYF. DNA for the CDR3: TGTGCCAGCAGCTCTAACAGGGGTTCCTACGAGCAGTACTTC.

This rearrangement joins TRBV30 to TRBJ1-2; D is perhaps TRBD1 (6 bases). V lost 5 bases and J 6 bases, leaving 19 bases between the germline ends. The CDR3 sequence is 14 residues long. Germline V gene data show CDR1 as GTSNPN and CDR2 as SVGIG (reference sequence). CDR3: CAWLVWGDNNGYTF. CDR3 sequence (DNA): TGTGCCTGGCTAGTGTGGGGGGACAACAATGGCTACACCTTC.

Notes on this clone: This CDR3 is also generated by other DNA sequences in the sample. The genes are TRBV7-9 and TRBJ2-3; 14 bases agree with TRBD2. Losses at the gene ends were 5 bases for V and 3 bases for J; bases not matched to a gene: 7. CDR3 length: 17 amino acids. CDR1 and CDR2 (germline): SEHNR, FQNEAQ (reference sequence). As DNA, the CDR3 is TGTGCCAGCAGCACCGGGACTAGCGGGAGTGGTACAGATACGCAGTATTTT. Its translation: CASSTGTSGSGTDTQYF.

The chain carries TRBV5-1 and TRBJ2-1, with 15 bases identical to TRBD2. CDR1 and CDR2 (germline): SGHRS, YFSETQ. The J segment lost 10 bases and the V segment lost 4 bases, leaving 6 bases of the junction unmatched. The CDR3 contains 15 residues. For the CDR3, the DNA is TGCGCCAGCAGCGCGGGACTAGCGGGAGGACGAGAGCAGTTCTTC. This codes for CASSAGLAGGREQFF.

This chain links TRBV5-4 with TRBJ2-7; maybe TRBD2 (6 bases). Deletions cut 4 bases from V and 0 bases from J, with 17 bases between. The CDR3 runs to 16 residues. Germline CDR1 reads SGHNT; CDR2 reads YYREEE (reference sequence). CDR3 coding DNA: TGTGCCAGCAGCCCGGGGACTCCTAGGCACTCCTACGAGCAGTACTTC. This encodes CASSPGTPRHSYEQYF.

This clone showed up just once. The V gene is TRBV5-1, the J gene TRBJ1-1; a possible D gene is TRBD1 (6 bases). The V end lost 4 bases, the J end lost 7 bases, and 14 bases lay between the germline ends. CDR3 length equals 13 residues. Germline assignment: CDR1 SGHRS and CDR2 YFSETQ. For the CDR3, the DNA is TGCGCCAGCAGCCTGAGGGGGGACGGTGAAGCTTTCTTT. It yields the protein CASSLRGDGEAFF. Combining the CDR3 with reference TRBV5-1 and TRBJ1-1 gives the whole variable domain KAGVTQTPRYLIKTRGQQVTLSCSPISGHRSVSWYQQTPGQGLQFLFEYFSETQRNKGNFPGRFSGRQFSNSRSEMNVSTLELGDSALYLCASSLRGDGEAFFGQGTRLTVV.